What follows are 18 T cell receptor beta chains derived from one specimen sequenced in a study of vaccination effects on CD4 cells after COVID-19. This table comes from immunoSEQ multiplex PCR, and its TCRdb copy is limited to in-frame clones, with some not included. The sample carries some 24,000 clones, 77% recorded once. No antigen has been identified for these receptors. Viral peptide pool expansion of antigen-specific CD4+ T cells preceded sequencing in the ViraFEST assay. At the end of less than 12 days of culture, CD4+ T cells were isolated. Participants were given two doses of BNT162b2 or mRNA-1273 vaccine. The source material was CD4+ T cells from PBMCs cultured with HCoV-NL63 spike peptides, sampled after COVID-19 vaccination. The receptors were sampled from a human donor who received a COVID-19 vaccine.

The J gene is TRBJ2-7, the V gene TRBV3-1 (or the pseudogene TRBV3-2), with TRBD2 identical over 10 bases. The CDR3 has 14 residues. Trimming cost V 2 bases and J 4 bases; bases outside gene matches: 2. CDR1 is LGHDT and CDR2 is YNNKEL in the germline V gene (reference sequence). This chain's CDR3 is CASSQTGLAYEQYF. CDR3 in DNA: TGTGCCAGCAGCCAAACGGGACTAGCGTACGAGCAGTACTTC.

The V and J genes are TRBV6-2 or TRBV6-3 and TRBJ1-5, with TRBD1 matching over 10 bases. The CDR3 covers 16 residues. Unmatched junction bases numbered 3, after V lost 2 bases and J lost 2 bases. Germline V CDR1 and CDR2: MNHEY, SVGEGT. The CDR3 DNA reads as TGTGCCAGCAGTTACGACAGGGGGCGAGGCAATCAGCCCCAGCATTTT. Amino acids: CASSYDRGRGNQPQHF.

CDR3 protein: CASLPSAGLEQFF. The CDR3 DNA follows: TGTGCCAGCCTTCCATCCGCGGGGCTTGAGCAGTTCTTC. J is TRBJ2-1 and V is TRBV6-5, with D possibly being TRBD2 (6 bases). Germline V gene lookup returns CDR1 MNHEY and CDR2 SVGAGI. Trimming cost V 8 bases and J 9 bases, with 17 bases left between them. The CDR3 covers 13 residues.

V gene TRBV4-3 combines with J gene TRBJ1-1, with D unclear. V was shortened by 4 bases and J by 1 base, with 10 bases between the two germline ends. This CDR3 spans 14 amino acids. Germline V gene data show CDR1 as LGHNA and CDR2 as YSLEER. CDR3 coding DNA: TGCGCCAGCAGCCCAGGCGACCGGAACACTGAAGCTTTCTTT. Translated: CASSPGDRNTEAFF.

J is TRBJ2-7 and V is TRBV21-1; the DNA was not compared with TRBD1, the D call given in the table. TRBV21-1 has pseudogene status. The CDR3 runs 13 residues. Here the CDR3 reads CASTPRGSYEQYF. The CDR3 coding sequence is TGTGCCAGCACTCCAAGGGGGAGTTACGAGCAGTACTTC.

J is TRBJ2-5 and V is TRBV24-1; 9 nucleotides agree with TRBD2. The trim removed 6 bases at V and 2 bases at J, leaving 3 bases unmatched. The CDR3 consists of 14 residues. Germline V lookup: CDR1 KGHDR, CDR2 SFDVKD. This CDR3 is CATSNSGGQETQYF. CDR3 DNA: TGTGCCACCAGTAATAGCGGGGGTCAAGAGACCCAGTACTTC.

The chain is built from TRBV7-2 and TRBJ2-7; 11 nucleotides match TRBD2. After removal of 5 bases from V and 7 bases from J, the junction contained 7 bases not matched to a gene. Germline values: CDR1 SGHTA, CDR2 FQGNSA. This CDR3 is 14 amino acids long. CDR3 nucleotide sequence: TGTGCCAGCAGCAATAGCGGGGGGGCCCGGGAGCAGTACTTC. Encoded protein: CASSNSGGAREQYF.

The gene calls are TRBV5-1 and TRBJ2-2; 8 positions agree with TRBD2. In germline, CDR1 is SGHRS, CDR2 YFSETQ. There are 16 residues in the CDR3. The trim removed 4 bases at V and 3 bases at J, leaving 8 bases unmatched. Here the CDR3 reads CASSRGGLEHTGELFF. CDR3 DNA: TGCGCCAGCAGCAGGGGGGGACTAGAGCACACCGGGGAGCTGTTTTTT.

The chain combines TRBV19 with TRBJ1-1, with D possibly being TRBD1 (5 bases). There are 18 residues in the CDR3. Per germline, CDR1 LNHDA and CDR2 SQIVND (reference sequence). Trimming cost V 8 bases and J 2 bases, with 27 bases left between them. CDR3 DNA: TGTGCCAGTTTTCCCTCGGACATTTTTGGGAGGTACAACACTGAAGCTTTCTTT. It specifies CASFPSDIFGRYNTEAFF.

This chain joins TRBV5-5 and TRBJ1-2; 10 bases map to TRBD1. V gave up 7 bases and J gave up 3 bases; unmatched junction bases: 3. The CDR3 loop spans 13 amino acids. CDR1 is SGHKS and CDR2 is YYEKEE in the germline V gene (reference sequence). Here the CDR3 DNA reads TGTGCCAGCGGACAGGGGGGTGACTATGGCTACACCTTC. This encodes CASGQGGDYGYTF. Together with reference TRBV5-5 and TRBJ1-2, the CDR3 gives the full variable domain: DAGVTQSPTHLIKTRGQQVTLRCSPISGHKSVSWYQQVLGQGPQFIFQYYEKEERGRGNFPDRFSARQFPNYSSELNVNALLLGDSALYLCASGQGGDYGYTFGSGTRLTVV.

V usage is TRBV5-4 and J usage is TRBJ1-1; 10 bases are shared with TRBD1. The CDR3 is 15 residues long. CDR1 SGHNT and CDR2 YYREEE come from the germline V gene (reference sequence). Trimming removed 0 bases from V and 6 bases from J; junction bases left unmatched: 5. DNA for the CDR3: TGTGCCAGCAGCTTGGCCGGGACAGGGGTCCCTGAAGCTTTCTTT. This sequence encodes CASSLAGTGVPEAFF.

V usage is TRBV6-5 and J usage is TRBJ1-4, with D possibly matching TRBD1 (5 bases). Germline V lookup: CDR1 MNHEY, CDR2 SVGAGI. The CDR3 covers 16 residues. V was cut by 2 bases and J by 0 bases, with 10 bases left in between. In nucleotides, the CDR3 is TGTGCCAGCAGTTACACAGGCACGGCAACTAATGAAAAACTGTTTTTT. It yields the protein CASSYTGTATNEKLFF.

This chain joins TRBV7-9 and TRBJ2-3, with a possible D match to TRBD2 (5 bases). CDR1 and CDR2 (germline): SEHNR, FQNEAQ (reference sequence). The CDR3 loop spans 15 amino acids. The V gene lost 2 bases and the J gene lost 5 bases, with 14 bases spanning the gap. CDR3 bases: TGTGCCAGCAGCTTATACCCGGGAATACGAGATACGCAGTATTTT. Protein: CASSLYPGIRDTQYF.

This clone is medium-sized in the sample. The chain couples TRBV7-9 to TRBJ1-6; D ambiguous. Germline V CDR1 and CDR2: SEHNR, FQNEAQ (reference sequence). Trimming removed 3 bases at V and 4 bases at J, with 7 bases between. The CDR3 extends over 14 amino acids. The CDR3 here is CASSLGNYNSPLHF. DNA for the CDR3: TGTGCCAGCAGCTTGGGGAATTATAATTCACCCCTCCACTTT. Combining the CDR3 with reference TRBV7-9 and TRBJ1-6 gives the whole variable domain DTGVSQNPRHKITKRGQNVTFRCDPISEHNRLYWYRQTLGQGPEFLTYFQNEAQLEKSRLLSDRFSAERPKGSFSTLEIQRTEQGDSAMYLCASSLGNYNSPLHFGNGTRLTVT.

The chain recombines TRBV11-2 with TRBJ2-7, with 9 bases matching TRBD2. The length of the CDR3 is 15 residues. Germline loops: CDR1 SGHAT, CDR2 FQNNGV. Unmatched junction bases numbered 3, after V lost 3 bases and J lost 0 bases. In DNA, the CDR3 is TGTGCCAGCAGCTTTACGCGGGAGGGCTCCTACGAGCAGTACTTC. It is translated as CASSFTREGSYEQYF.

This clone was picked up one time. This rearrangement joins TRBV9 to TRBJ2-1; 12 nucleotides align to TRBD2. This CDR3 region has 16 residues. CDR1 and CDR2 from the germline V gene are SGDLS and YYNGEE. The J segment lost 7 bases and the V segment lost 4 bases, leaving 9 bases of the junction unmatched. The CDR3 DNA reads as TGTGCCAGCAGCTCCAGGACTAGCGGGATTAAGAATGAGCAGTTCTTC. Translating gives CASSSRTSGIKNEQFF.

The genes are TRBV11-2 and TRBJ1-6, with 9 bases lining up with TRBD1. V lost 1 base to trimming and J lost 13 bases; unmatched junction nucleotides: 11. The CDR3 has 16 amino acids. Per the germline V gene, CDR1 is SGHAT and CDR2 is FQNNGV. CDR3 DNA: TGTGCCAGCAGCTTAGTCGGACAGGGGCCCTCCGGGCCCCTCCACTTT. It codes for CASSLVGQGPSGPLHF.

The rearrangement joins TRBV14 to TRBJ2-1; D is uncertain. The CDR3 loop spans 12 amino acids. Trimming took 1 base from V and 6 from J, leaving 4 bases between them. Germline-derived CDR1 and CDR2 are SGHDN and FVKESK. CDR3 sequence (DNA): TGTGCCAGCAGCCAAGGGAGCAATGAGCAGTTCTTC. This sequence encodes CASSQGSNEQFF. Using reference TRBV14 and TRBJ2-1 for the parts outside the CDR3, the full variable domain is EAGVTQFPSHSVIEKGQTVTLRCDPISGHDNLYWYRRVMGKEIKFLLHFVKESKQDESGMPNNRFLAERTGGTYSTLKVQPAELEDSGVYFCASSQGSNEQFFGPGTRLTVL.